These T cell receptor beta chains were read from a single sample in a study of blood T cell repertoires in COVID-19. Clones were read by immunoSEQ multiplex PCR, and TCRdb kept only the in-frame ones, dropping some. The sample includes roughly 250,000 clones, more than 70% of them seen just once. Sequencing was done on a sample of PBMCs or T cells enriched from blood (not recorded which). These receptors all stem from a woman between 40 and 50 years old with acute COVID-19. CDR3s include the opening cysteine and the closing phenylalanine or tryptophan. The order of the fields is V gene, J gene, D gene, clone size, CDR3 protein, CDR3 DNA. D genes are given only for firm matches. Not all rows give a size; the values are once, few, many and, for expanded clones, a class.

>TRBV5-8|TRBJ1-4|TRBD1|.
CASSLTQGDEKLFF
TGTGCCAGCAGCTTGACACAGGGGGATGAAAAACTGTTTTTT
>TRBV27|TRBJ2-5|TRBD2|few
CASSLSLGGVLGETQYF
TGTGCCAGCAGTTTATCGTTGGGAGGGGTTTTGGGAGAGACCCAGTACTTC
>TRBV6-1|TRBJ1-4|.|.
CASSESGGQAEKLFF
TGTGCCAGCAGTGAATCGGGGGGGCAGGCTGAAAAACTGTTTTTT
>TRBV6-5|TRBJ1-2|.|.
CASGRGAGYTF
TGTGCCAGCGGACGTGGGGCTGGCTACACCTTC
>TRBV7-2|TRBJ1-1|.|.
CASSTRGGESNTEAFF
TGTGCCAGCTCCACGAGGGGGGGTGAGTCGAACACTGAAGCTTTCTTT
>TRBV5-1|TRBJ2-3|.|.
CASSPYLAAYTDTQYF
TGCGCCAGCAGCCCCTACCTCGCCGCGTACACAGATACGCAGTATTTT
>TRBV6-2/TRBV6-3|TRBJ1-2|.|.
CASSYEQTGANYGYTF
TGTGCCAGCAGTTACGAACAGACAGGAGCTAACTATGGCTACACCTTC
>TRBV24-1|TRBJ1-1|.|once
CATSLGGGRTEAFF
TGTGCCACCAGTCTGGGTGGGGGCCGGACTGAAGCTTTCTTT
>TRBV29-1|TRBJ2-7|TRBD1|.
CSVSGTARGEQYF
TGCAGCGTCTCCGGGACAGCCAGAGGCGAGCAGTACTTC
>TRBV19|TRBJ1-4|.|.
CASSIPPGRELFF
TGTGCCAGTAGTATACCCCCCGGGCGGGAACTGTTTTTT
>TRBV2|TRBJ2-1|TRBD2|.
CASRQAGEHNEQFF
TGTGCCAGCAGGCAAGCGGGAGAGCACAACGAGCAGTTCTTC
>TRBV20-1|TRBJ1-2|TRBD1|.
CVTGRNYGYTF
TGTGTGACAGGGAGGAACTATGGCTACACCTTC
>TRBV24-1|TRBJ1-1|.|.
CATSGRGSNTEAFF
TGTGCCACCAGTGGAAGGGGCAGCAACACTGAAGCTTTCTTT
>TRBV24-1|TRBJ2-5|TRBD1|.
CATSDTGTGQETQYF
TGTGCCACCAGTGATACTGGGACAGGCCAAGAGACCCAGTACTTC
>TRBV10-2|TRBJ2-3|TRBD1|.
CASSVRDRTDTQYF
TGCGCCAGCAGTGTCCGGGACAGAACAGATACGCAGTATTTT
>TRBV28|TRBJ1-6|.|.
CASSRTGTLLRSPLHF
TGTGCCAGCAGTCGGACGGGGACACTGCTACGGTCACCCCTCCACTTT
>TRBV18|TRBJ1-1|.|.
CASVRAPGTEAFF
TGTGCCAGCGTCAGGGCCCCGGGCACTGAAGCTTTCTTT
>TRBV4-3|TRBJ2-5|TRBD2|.
CASSQDRGLPKETQYF
TGCGCCAGCAGCCAAGATCGGGGACTACCTAAAGAGACCCAGTACTTC
>TRBV28|TRBJ1-4|.|.
CASSFLQGRINEKLFF
TGTGCCAGCAGTTTCCTACAGGGACGGATTAATGAAAAACTGTTTTTT
>TRBV5-4|TRBJ2-5|TRBD1|.
CASSDRVPETQYF
TGTGCCAGCAGCGACAGGGTCCCGGAGACCCAGTACTTC
>TRBV15|TRBJ2-5|TRBD2|once
CATSRDNSGRETQYF
TGTGCCACCAGCAGAGATAATAGCGGGAGAGAGACCCAGTACTTC
>TRBV19|TRBJ1-1|TRBD1|.
CASSPYRGEAFF
TGTGCCAGTAGTCCCTACAGGGGTGAAGCTTTCTTT
>TRBV7-3|TRBJ2-3|TRBD2|.
CASSELAGATDTQYF
TGTGCCAGCAGCGAACTAGCGGGGGCGACAGATACGCAGTATTTT
>TRBV18|TRBJ1-1|.|few
CASSPFSGAATEAFF
TGTGCCAGCTCACCATTTAGCGGGGCTGCCACTGAAGCTTTCTTT